The 18 T cell receptor beta chains in this list originate from one sample, sequenced in a study of shared clonotypes between healthy human individuals. The method was immunoSEQ multiplex PCR; TCRdb's version includes in-frame clones alone and lacks a portion of them. The sample yields 800,000 to 950,000 clones, approximately 96% seen once. Naive CD8 cells, CD45RO-negative and positively selected for CCR7, excluded terminally differentiated effector memory CD45RA+ cells. Sample: naive CD8+ T cells sorted from blood. The receptors here all came from a man aged 30 to 39 in good health.

The DNA for the CDR3 is TGCGCCAGCAGCCAGGAATGGGGGGCTCACTACGAGCAGTACTTC. Its translation: CASSQEWGAHYEQYF. V and J are TRBV4-1 and TRBJ2-7, with D possibly being TRBD1 or TRBD2 (6 bases each). Germline values: CDR1 MGHRA, CDR2 YSYEKL. The CDR3 is 15 amino acids. V was clipped by 3 bases and J by 3 bases, with 15 bases between them.

CDR3 bases: TGTGCCAGCAGTTTAGTGGGTGACGCCGCAACTAATGAAAAACTGTTTTTT. This sequence encodes CASSLVGDAATNEKLFF. The chain links TRBV27 to TRBJ1-4; D unclear. Germline V gene sequence: CDR1 MNHEY, CDR2 SMNVEV (reference sequence). The CDR3 covers 17 residues. V lost 2 bases and J 0 bases, leaving 13 bases between the germline ends.

The chain couples TRBV27 to TRBJ2-7; D is ambiguous. CDR3 length: 15 residues. Germline V gene sequence: CDR1 MNHEY, CDR2 SMNVEV (reference sequence). Trimming removed 4 bases at V and 2 bases at J, with 15 bases between. DNA for the CDR3: TGTGCCAGCAGTTCCACTCGGACCGCCGCCTACGAGCAGTACTTC. This codes for CASSSTRTAAYEQYF.

V is TRBV30 and J is TRBJ2-1, with D possibly TRBD1 on 6 matching bases. V was shortened by 2 bases and J by 8 bases, with 16 bases between the two germline ends. CDR1 and CDR2 from the germline V gene are GTSNPN and SVGIG (reference sequence). This CDR3 spans 14 amino acids. The CDR3 sequence: CAWSWGRLQDEQFF. In DNA form, the CDR3 reads TGTGCCTGGAGTTGGGGGCGACTTCAGGATGAGCAGTTCTTC.

V and J are TRBV10-3 and TRBJ2-7, with D unresolved. Trimming took 0 bases from V and 0 from J, leaving 12 bases between them. The CDR3 runs to 16 residues. The germline V gene has CDR1 ENHRY and CDR2 SYGVKD. CDR3 in DNA: TGTGCCATCAGTGAGTCTCCGGGCCCCGGCTCCTACGAGCAGTACTTC. Encoded protein: CAISESPGPGSYEQYF.

V and J are TRBV5-5 and TRBJ2-7; tentatively, D is TRBD2 (6 bases). V was pared by 0 bases and J by 2 bases, with 12 bases between. The germline V gene encodes CDR1 SGHKS and CDR2 YYEKEE (reference sequence). This CDR3 is 15 amino acids long. The CDR3 spells CASSLGGTGAYEQYF. The DNA for the CDR3 is TGTGCCAGCAGCTTGGGAGGGACGGGGGCCTACGAGCAGTACTTC.

The chain uses TRBV11-2 and TRBJ2-1; TRBD1 matches 9 bases. V was pared by 2 bases and J by 8 bases, with 4 bases of the junction left unmatched. This CDR3 contains 14 residues. CDR1 is SGHAT and CDR2 is FQNNGV in the germline V gene. The CDR3 nucleotides read TGTGCCAGCAGCTTATGGACAGGGGAGGATGAGCAGTTCTTC. Translating gives CASSLWTGEDEQFF.

V is TRBV4-1 and J is TRBJ2-1, with D unresolved. V was trimmed by 1 base and J by 5 bases, leaving 6 bases between them. The CDR3 totals 13 residues. Germline lookup yields CDR1 MGHRA and CDR2 YSYEKL. CDR3 residues: CASSQVVDNEQFF. CDR3 nucleotide sequence: TGCGCCAGCAGCCAAGTTGTTGACAATGAGCAGTTCTTC.

The chain has TRBV27 and TRBJ2-1; D is uncertain. Germline loops: CDR1 MNHEY, CDR2 SMNVEV (reference sequence). V lost 8 bases and J lost 4, with 9 bases in between. This CDR3 region has 12 residues. CDR3 protein: CASRSPYNEQFF. CDR3 bases: TGTGCCAGCCGGAGCCCGTACAATGAGCAGTTCTTC.

This chain links TRBV5-1 with TRBJ2-1; D is unclear. The CDR3 sequence is 13 residues long. Deletions cut 2 bases from V and 7 bases from J, with 10 bases between. Germline CDR1 SGHRS, CDR2 YFSETQ. The CDR3 sequence: CASSLGLRNEQFF. CDR3 DNA sequence: TGCGCCAGCAGCTTAGGGCTCCGGAATGAGCAGTTCTTC.

The chain combines TRBV5-5 with TRBJ2-7, with TRBD1 matching 8 bases. After removal of 0 bases from V and 5 bases from J, the junction contained 7 bases not matched to a gene. Germline CDR1 SGHKS, CDR2 YYEKEE (reference sequence). There are 15 residues in the CDR3. CDR3 in amino acids: CASSLVQGDRHEQYF. The CDR3, as DNA: TGTGCCAGCAGCTTGGTACAGGGGGATCGGCACGAGCAGTACTTC.

The rearrangement links TRBV18 to TRBJ1-3; D gene uncertain. The germline gives CDR1 KGHSH, CDR2 LQKENI. With 3 bases removed from V and 2 bases from J, the gap between germline ends came to 14 bases. The length of the CDR3 is 16 residues. The DNA for the CDR3 is TGTGCCAGCTCACCCTACGACAAGGTTGCTGGAAACACCATATATTTT. This codes for CASSPYDKVAGNTIYF. Based on the CDR3 plus reference TRBV18 and TRBJ1-3, the full variable domain is NAGVMQNPRHLVRRRGQEARLRCSPMKGHSHVYWYRQLPEEGLKFMVYLQKENIIDESGMPKERFSAEFPKEGPSILRIQQVVRGDSAAYFCASSPYDKVAGNTIYFGEGSWLTVV.

The V call is TRBV10-2, the J call TRBJ1-2; 7 bases agree with TRBD1. The J segment lost 2 bases and the V segment lost 4 bases, leaving 7 bases of the junction unmatched. Germline lookup yields CDR1 WSHSY and CDR2 SAAADI. CDR3 length equals 15 residues. CDR3: CASSVGQVVNYGYTF. The CDR3 DNA sequence: TGCGCCAGCAGTGTCGGACAGGTGGTGAACTATGGCTACACCTTC.

The chain uses TRBV29-1 and TRBJ2-1, with D tentatively TRBD2 (5 bases). The germline gives CDR1 SQVTM, CDR2 ANQGSEA. The CDR3 covers 13 residues. Trimming shortened V by 5 bases and J by 5 bases, and 13 bases separated the two germline ends. For the CDR3, the DNA is TGCAGCGTTCCTAGTCTAGCTGACAATGAGCAGTTCTTC. Residues: CSVPSLADNEQFF.

The V call is TRBV5-4, the J call TRBJ2-2; tentative D call: TRBD2 (6 bases). With 3 bases removed from V and 0 bases from J, the gap between germline ends came to 9 bases. CDR3 length: 15 amino acids. CDR1 is SGHNT, CDR2 YYREEE, per germline (reference sequence). The CDR3 DNA reads TGTGCCAGCAGCTGGGACTGGTCGAACACCGGGGAGCTGTTTTTT. This translates into CASSWDWSNTGELFF.

The chain joins TRBV4-1 to TRBJ2-7, with D hard to call. This CDR3 contains 15 residues. Germline CDR1 and CDR2: MGHRA and YSYEKL. V lost 0 bases and J 0 bases, leaving 9 bases between the germline ends. DNA for the CDR3: TGCGCCAGCAGCCAAGAGATACGGAGCTCCTACGAGCAGTACTTC. Its translation: CASSQEIRSSYEQYF.

DNA of the CDR3: TGTGCCAGCAGCGCACCGAGGGGACAACAAGAGACCCAGTACTTC. Its protein product is CASSAPRGQQETQYF. The chain carries TRBV7-8 and TRBJ2-5, with D maybe TRBD1 (6 bases). V lost 5 bases, J lost 2 bases, and 15 bases lay in between. The CDR3 is made up of 15 amino acids. The germline V gene encodes CDR1 SGHVS and CDR2 FQNEAQ.

The V gene is TRBV13, the J gene TRBJ2-5; D is possibly TRBD2 (6 bases). The CDR3 is 15 residues long. V was pared by 2 bases and J by 0 bases, with 10 bases between. CDR1 is PRHDT and CDR2 is FYEKMQ in the germline V gene (reference sequence). DNA for the CDR3: TGTGCCAGCAGCTTATATGGGGGGTACCAAGAGACCCAGTACTTC. Encoded protein: CASSLYGGYQETQYF.